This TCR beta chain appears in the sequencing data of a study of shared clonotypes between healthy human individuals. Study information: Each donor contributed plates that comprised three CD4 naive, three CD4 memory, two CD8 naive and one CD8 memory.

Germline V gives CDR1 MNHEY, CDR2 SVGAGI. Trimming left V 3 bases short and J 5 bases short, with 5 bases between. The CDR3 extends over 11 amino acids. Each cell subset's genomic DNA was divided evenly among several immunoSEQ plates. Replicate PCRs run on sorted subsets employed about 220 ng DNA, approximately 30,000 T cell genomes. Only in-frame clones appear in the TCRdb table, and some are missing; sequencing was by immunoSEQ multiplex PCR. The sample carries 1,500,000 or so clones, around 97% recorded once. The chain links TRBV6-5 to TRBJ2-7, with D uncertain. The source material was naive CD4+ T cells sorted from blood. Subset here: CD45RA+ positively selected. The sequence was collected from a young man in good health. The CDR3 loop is CASSYAHEQYF. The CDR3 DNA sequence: TGTGCCAGCAGTTATGCCCACGAGCAGTACTTC.